The T cell receptor beta chain under discussion was sequenced for a study of control samples from healthy donors and cancer patients. Sequencing was performed with immunoSEQ multiplex PCR; in TCRdb, only in-frame clones are kept and a portion is missing. The sample contains about 180,000 clones, 85% to 95% of which appear only once. The sample comprised blood. The TCR was taken from a young man in good health.

CDR3 nucleotides: TGTGCCAGCAGCATCCGGGACATGGGGAACACTGAAGCTTTCTTT. Its translation: CASSIRDMGNTEAFF. The chain employs TRBV9 and TRBJ1-1; TRBD1 might be the D (6 bases). Trimming removed 4 bases at V and 1 base at J, with 14 bases between. This CDR3 spans 15 amino acids. The germline CDR1 and CDR2 sequences are SGDLS and YYNGEE.